In its sample, the clone carrying this T cell receptor beta chain was seen once. Its antigen is as yet unknown. The data are from a study of CD8 T cells in Susac syndrome. The study, taken as a whole, reports: The study recognized that the number of individuals in its TCR sequencing and HLA analysis was relatively small.

V was pared by 6 bases and J by 9 bases, with 15 bases of the junction left unmatched. Germline CDR1 reads MNHEY; CDR2 reads SVGEGT. The CDR3 sequence is 16 residues long. A quantity of about 0.45 to 1 ug RNA underwent reverse transcription using random hexamers. The amplification used immunoSEQ multiplex PCR on TCR beta CDR3; it spanned 54 Vbeta and 13 Jbeta. TCRdb reanalysed the immunoSEQ multiplex PCR reads using MiXCR and keeps one entry per CDR3 protein. The sample lists around 160,000 distinct CDR3 sequences; around 94% were seen once. Negative isolation yielded CD4+ and CD8+ T cells, and FACS enriched TEMRA cells.

This sequence was found in a human donor with multiple sclerosis. The V and J genes are TRBV6-2 or TRBV6-3 and TRBJ2-1; 9 nucleotides line up with TRBD2. Material for sequencing was CD4+ T cells from PBMCs. CDR3 residues: CASSPFDVAGDGEQFF. The CDR3 nucleotides read TGTGCCAGCAGCCCATTTGACGTAGCGGGAGACGGTGAGCAGTTCTTC.